This TCR beta chain was sequenced in a study of T cell changes during pregnancy in multiple sclerosis. V lost 3 bases, J lost 5 bases, and 4 bases stayed unmatched. The CDR3 loop spans 13 amino acids. CDR1 and CDR2 from the germline V gene are SGDLS and YYNGEE. This clone appeared once. The repertoire was sequenced with immunoSEQ multiplex PCR; TCRdb's copy has only in-frame clones and lacks some. The profile shows approximately 99,000 clones, over 85% of them singletons. The TCR sequence derives from a female donor with multiple sclerosis, enrolled in a pregnancy study. Sequencing used peripheral blood, obtained after pregnancy. The V call is TRBV9, the J call TRBJ2-5; 7 nucleotides agree with TRBD2. The CDR3 reads CASSAGLEETQYF. The DNA for the CDR3 is TGTGCCAGCAGCGCTGGACTAGAGGAGACCCAGTACTTC.